In this sample, the clone carrying this T cell receptor beta chain turned up once. Its antigen is undetermined. TCRdb analysed the reads with MiXCR anew, one entry per CDR3 protein. The sample carries approximately 730,000 distinct CDR3 sequences, 30% to 35% recorded once. These data originate in a study of T cell repertoires in cytomegalovirus infection. Study in general: It was recently identified HLA-C-restricted and well-studied HLA-B-restricted CMV epitopes that the study used. In public TCR beta signatures, there were indications of both CMV infection and matching HLA type.

Germline CDR1 reads SGDLS; CDR2 reads YYNGEE. This CDR3 is 14 amino acids long. V lost 2 bases and J 1 base, leaving 7 bases between the germline ends. Study-wide findings and caveats: CMV-specific HLA-C-restricted TCR beta clonotypes dominated the ex vivo response.

The chain employs TRBV9 and TRBJ1-3; no firm D call. Sequencing used cultured PBMCs, obtained from culture after CMV antigen stimulation. The source is a human donor in good health (CMV status not recorded). Some clones in this sample may be carry-over from other donors' samples. CDR3 sequence (DNA): TGTGCCAGCAGCGTCATCGGTTCTGGAAACACCATATATTTT. Its protein is CASSVIGSGNTIYF.